This T cell receptor (beta chain) came from a study of T cells in women clearing cervical HPV infection. Study-level points and caveats: Unknown T-cell numbers per sample may underlie the richness differences.

As for this clone: The antigen is not known. Sequencing ends 3 residues short of the CDR3 end; the germline J gene provides the rest.

All participants had a single incident cervical HPV16 infection, and prevalent HPV16 infections were excluded. Dot-blot hybridization genotyped cervical HPV amplified with MY09/MY11 PCR. Germline lookup yields CDR1 KGHSH and CDR2 LQKENI. The CDR3 length is 15 residues. V shed 0 bases, J shed 6 bases, and the junction held 4 bases outside the gene matches. TCRdb keeps only in-frame clones here, not all; method: immunoSEQ multiplex PCR. The sample totals about 35,000 clones. This TCR was recovered from a woman aged 18-70 years with a cervical HPV16 infection that either progressed to CIN3+ or cleared (not recorded which). The sequencing sample was made of blood buffy coat. This chain joins TRBV18 and TRBJ2-3; 9 bases are a match to TRBD1. The CDR3 DNA, read in part, is TGTGCCAGCTCACCACCAAACAGGGGGCGGGATACG. This sequence encodes CASSPPNRGRDT. The whole CDR3 sequence is CASSPPNRGRDTQYF.